Below are 11 T cell receptor beta chains sequenced from a single sample in a study of CD8+CD57+ T cells in acquired aplastic anemia. Selection for sequencing was limited to patients who had shown CD8+CD57+ cell expansion by flow cytometry. Profiles of TCR beta VDJ and CDR3 were generated from a genomic DNA template. TCRdb independently ran MiXCR on the reads; one entry per CDR3 protein. Of roughly 150,000 distinct CDR3 sequences listed, less than 60% are singletons. The sequenced sample was sorted CD4+, CD8+, or CD8+CD57+ T cells (not recorded which) from PBMCs. These receptors were collected from a human donor with aplastic anemia.

This clonotype was seen a handful of times. The genes are TRBV18 and TRBJ2-1; possible D gene TRBD1, 5 bases. Germline loops: CDR1 KGHSH, CDR2 LQKENI. CDR3 size: 13 residues. V lost 4 bases to trimming and J lost 8 bases, with 12 bases between them. The CDR3: CASSLNRLDEQFF. The CDR3 DNA reads TGTGCCAGCTCACTGAACAGGTTGGATGAGCAGTTCTTC.

Turning to this clonotype: Compared with germline, one end of the junction differs, possibly owing to a read error. The rearrangement joins TRBV7-2 to TRBJ1-1, with D hard to call. The germline V gene encodes CDR1 SGHTA and CDR2 FQGNSA. The CDR3 sequence is 12 residues long. Written as DNA, the CDR3 is TGTGCCAGCAGCGTGGTGGGCACTGATGCTGTCTTT. Amino acid sequence: CASSVVGTDAVF.

This clonotype occurred once. V usage is TRBV5-4 and J usage is TRBJ2-2; D gene uncertain. Germline CDR1 SGHNT, CDR2 YYREEE (reference sequence). V lost 9 bases, J lost 1 base, and 13 bases lay in between. The CDR3 consists of 14 residues. CDR3 sequence reads: CATRGSRNTGELFF. The CDR3 DNA reads TGTGCCACCCGCGGTAGCAGGAACACCGGGGAGCTGTTTTTT.

The CDR3 reads CASSYGGTSYEQYF. Written as DNA, the CDR3 is TGTGCCAGCAGTTACGGAGGTACCTCCTACGAGCAGTACTTC. The gene calls are TRBV6-5 and TRBJ2-7; D may be TRBD2 (5 bases). The CDR3 covers 14 residues. Germline V CDR1 and CDR2: MNHEY, SVGAGI. Trimming removed 2 bases at V and 0 bases at J, with 8 bases between.

This rearrangement joins TRBV12-3 or TRBV12-4 to TRBJ2-1, with 14 bases aligning to TRBD2. The CDR3 has 15 residues. Trimming removed 6 bases from V and 6 bases from J; junction bases left unmatched: 4. The CDR3 reads CASRQTSGGGNEQFF. DNA of the CDR3: TGTGCCAGCAGACAGACTAGCGGGGGGGGCAATGAGCAGTTCTTC.

The table lists this clonotype with a few counts. The chain combines TRBV7-2 with TRBJ1-1, with D perhaps TRBD1 (6 bases). Trimming cost V 5 bases and J 1 base, with 14 bases left between them. The germline CDR1 and CDR2 sequences are SGHTA and FQGNSA. The CDR3 is 15 residues long. CDR3 DNA: TGTGCCAGCAGCGCCCGGGGGCGCGAGAACACTGAAGCTTTCTTT. Its protein is CASSARGRENTEAFF. Complete variable domain (other parts from reference TRBV7-2 and TRBJ1-1): GAGVSQSPSNKVTEKGKDVELRCDPISGHTALYWYRQSLGQGLEFLIYFQGNSAPDKSGLPSDRFSAERTGGSVSTLTIQRTQQEDSAVYLCASSARGRENTEAFFGQGTRLTVV.

The genes are TRBV7-2 and TRBJ2-1; 9 bases agree with TRBD2. The germline CDR1 and CDR2 sequences are SGHTA and FQGNSA. The CDR3 contains 13 residues. The ends lost 5 bases at V and 10 bases at J; junction bases unmatched: 6. CDR3 in amino acids: CASSRQAGGEQFF. The DNA of the CDR3 is TGTGCCAGCAGCCGTCAAGCGGGAGGCGAGCAGTTCTTC.

This clonotype was seen many times. V and J are TRBV5-4 and TRBJ2-7; 14 bases are shared with TRBD2. J was trimmed by 0 bases and V by 1 base; bases with no gene match: 6. The V gene's germline CDR1 is SGHNT and CDR2 YYREEE (reference sequence). This CDR3 is built from 18 residues. The CDR3 region has the DNA TGTGCCAGCAGCTTGCTGGGACTAGCGGGAGTCTTCTCCTACGAGCAGTACTTC. Translating it yields CASSLLGLAGVFSYEQYF.

The CDR3 DNA reads as TGTGCCTGGAGGGGACAGAACTATGGCTACACCTTC. This translates into CAWRGQNYGYTF. This chain uses TRBV30 with TRBJ1-2; 7 bases are shared with TRBD1. Germline assignment: CDR1 GTSNPN and CDR2 SVGIG (reference sequence). The J segment lost 2 bases and the V segment lost 3 bases, leaving 0 bases of the junction unmatched. This CDR3 has 12 residues.

This clonotype was seen only a few times. The chain carries TRBV6-2 or TRBV6-3 and TRBJ2-4, with unresolved D. V shed 0 bases and J shed 5 bases, with 2 bases lying between them. Germline V gene sequence: CDR1 MNHEY, CDR2 SVGEGT. CDR3 length: 12 residues. CDR3 sequence reads: CASSYSENIQYF. The CDR3 coding sequence is TGTGCCAGCAGTTACTCAGAAAACATTCAGTACTTC.

V gene TRBV15 combines with J gene TRBJ2-1; the D call may be TRBD1 or TRBD2 (5 bases each). Germline-derived CDR1 and CDR2 are LNHNV and YYDKDF (reference sequence). The V and J ends lost 10 bases and 1 base respectively, with 11 bases between them. The CDR3 spans 13 residues. Here the CDR3 DNA reads TGTGCCATCCGGGACGCTTCCTACAATGAGCAGTTCTTC. Its translation: CAIRDASYNEQFF.